Each of the 26 T cell receptor beta chains below was sequenced from the same sample in a study of T cell responses to AZD1222 COVID-19 vaccine. Sequencing was performed with immunoSEQ multiplex PCR; in TCRdb, only in-frame clones are kept and a portion is missing. The repertoire holds 100,000 to 130,000 clones, about 85% seen once, with around 5% in the top ten. Sequences were derived from peripheral blood, sampled 28 days after the second AZD1222 dose. The receptors shown here come from an adult who received the AZD1222 COVID-19 vaccine.

This sequence joins TRBV18 and TRBJ1-1, with D perhaps TRBD1 (5 bases). Trimming cost V 3 bases and J 4 bases, with 18 bases left between them. CDR3 size: 16 residues. The V gene's germline CDR1 is KGHSH and CDR2 LQKENI. The CDR3 protein is CASSPASGTDPTEAFF. CDR3 nucleotides: TGTGCCAGCTCACCCGCTTCCGGGACGGATCCCACTGAAGCTTTCTTT.

Turning to this clone: The sample holds other DNA sequences that translate to the same CDR3. This sequence joins TRBV7-3 and TRBJ1-3; 7 bases match TRBD1. CDR1 SGHTA and CDR2 FQGTGA come from the germline V gene. This CDR3 is 15 amino acids long. The ends lost 0 bases at V and 4 bases at J; junction bases unmatched: 3. The CDR3, as DNA: TGTGCCAGCAGCTTAACAGGGGGCTCGGGAAACACCATATATTTT. This sequence encodes CASSLTGGSGNTIYF.

This chain links TRBV9 with TRBJ1-2; D perhaps matches TRBD1 (6 bases). V was pared by 0 bases and J by 6 bases, with 9 bases between. This CDR3 contains 13 residues. Per germline, CDR1 SGDLS and CDR2 YYNGEE. CDR3 protein: CASSVGQVDGYTF. Here the CDR3 DNA reads TGTGCCAGCAGCGTAGGACAGGTCGATGGCTACACCTTC. Complete variable domain (other parts from reference TRBV9 and TRBJ1-2): DSGVTQTPKHLITATGQRVTLRCSPRSGDLSVYWYQQSLDQGLQFLIQYYNGEERAKGNILERFSAQQFPDLHSELNLSSLELGDSALYFCASSVGQVDGYTFGSGTRLTVV.

The chain couples TRBV28 to TRBJ1-2, with 11 bases matching TRBD1. The ends lost 7 bases at V and 7 bases at J; junction bases unmatched: 8. Germline V lookup: CDR1 MDHEN, CDR2 SYDVKM. The CDR3 totals 14 residues. The CDR3 reads CASTTDRGRSGYTF. DNA for the CDR3: TGTGCCAGCACGACGGACAGGGGGCGGAGTGGCTACACCTTC.

The chain links TRBV6-1 to TRBJ2-5; 10 nucleotides agree with TRBD1. The ends lost 2 bases at V and 5 bases at J; junction bases unmatched: 5. Germline V gene lookup returns CDR1 MNHNS and CDR2 SASEGT. This CDR3 has 15 residues. Here the CDR3 DNA reads TGTGCCAGCAGTGAAAGGGGACAGGGGCGGGAGACCCAGTACTTC. Translation gives CASSERGQGRETQYF.

In its sample, this clone was seen a few times. The CDR3, as DNA: TGCGCCAGCTTAAGGGAGGGTTCGGGTGGCTACACCTTC. Translation gives CASLREGSGGYTF. The V call is TRBV10-1, the J call TRBJ1-2; D unclear. V was shortened by 8 bases and J by 7 bases, with 17 bases between the two germline ends. CDR3 length: 13 residues. Germline V gives CDR1 WNHNN, CDR2 SYGVQD (reference sequence).

V and J are TRBV29-1 and TRBJ2-7, with D hard to call. The CDR3 totals 12 residues. From germline, CDR1 is SQVTM and CDR2 ANQGSEA. The V gene lost 5 bases and the J gene lost 1 base, with 9 bases spanning the gap. CDR3 in amino acids: CSVRGSSYEQYF. The DNA of the CDR3 is TGCAGCGTTCGAGGCAGTTCCTACGAGCAGTACTTC.

The gene calls are TRBV7-2 and TRBJ2-1, with unresolved D. Trimming pared 6 bases from V and 1 base from J, leaving 10 bases between. CDR1 is SGHTA, CDR2 FQGNSA, per germline. The CDR3 has 14 amino acids. The CDR3 region is CASRQQVSYNEQFF. The CDR3 DNA reads as TGTGCCAGCAGGCAGCAAGTTTCCTACAATGAGCAGTTCTTC.

In its sample, this clone was seen once. The gene calls are TRBV7-3 and TRBJ1-1; no firm D call. CDR1 and CDR2 (germline): SGHTA, FQGTGA. CDR3 length: 13 residues. V lost 6 bases and J 0 bases, leaving 8 bases between the germline ends. This CDR3 reads CASRARVNTEAFF. CDR3 DNA sequence: TGTGCCAGCAGGGCTAGGGTGAACACTGAAGCTTTCTTT.

The V and J genes are TRBV2 and TRBJ1-3; 8 positions match TRBD1. CDR3 size: 16 residues. Germline V gene data show CDR1 as SNHLY and CDR2 as FYNNEI. The ends lost 6 bases at V and 4 bases at J; junction bases unmatched: 11. The CDR3 DNA reads as TGTGCCAGCAGGGGATCAGGGGGCGCGGGAGGAAACACCATATATTTT. Residues: CASRGSGGAGGNTIYF. The full variable domain, in which reference TRBV2 and TRBJ1-3 provide the parts outside the CDR3, is EPEVTQTPSHQVTQMGQEVILRCVPISNHLYFYWYRQILGQKVEFLVSFYNNEISEKSEIFDDQFSVERPDGSNFTLKIRSTKLEDSAMYFCASRGSGGAGGNTIYFGEGSWLTVV.

This chain links TRBV27 with TRBJ2-5; maybe TRBD2 (6 bases). This CDR3 region has 11 residues. Germline V CDR1 and CDR2: MNHEY, SMNVEV (reference sequence). V was cut by 3 bases and J by 9 bases, with 8 bases left in between. Here the CDR3 reads CASSFGEAQYF. For the CDR3, the DNA is TGTGCCAGCAGTTTTGGGGAGGCCCAGTACTTC.

CDR3 in amino acids: CASSPGTLNTEAFF. As DNA, the CDR3 is TGTGCCAGTAGCCCCGGGACATTGAACACTGAAGCTTTCTTT. The rearrangement joins TRBV19 to TRBJ1-1; possible D gene TRBD1, 6 bases. Germline CDR1 and CDR2: LNHDA and SQIVND (reference sequence). V shed 6 bases and J shed 0 bases, with 11 bases lying between them. CDR3 size: 14 residues.

V usage is TRBV12-5 and J usage is TRBJ1-5, with 7 positions matching TRBD1. Germline values: CDR1 LGHNT, CDR2 FRNRAP. CDR3 length: 15 residues. Trimming at V came to 5 bases and at J to 1 base, leaving 5 bases not matched to a gene. The CDR3 coding sequence is TGTGCTAGTGGTCCAAGACAGGGCAGCAATCAGCCCCAGCATTTT. Its translation is CASGPRQGSNQPQHF.

The chain couples TRBV4-1 to TRBJ2-7, with D tentatively TRBD2 (6 bases). The V gene lost 3 bases and the J gene lost 0 bases, with 15 bases spanning the gap. This CDR3 has 16 residues. CDR1 is MGHRA, CDR2 YSYEKL, per germline. The CDR3: CASSQVSGLSSYEQYF. In nucleotides, the CDR3 is TGCGCCAGCAGCCAGGTTTCGGGACTGAGCTCCTACGAGCAGTACTTC.

The chain links TRBV25-1 to TRBJ2-2; D not certain. The V gene's germline CDR1 is MGHDK and CDR2 SYGVNS. Trimming shortened V by 7 bases and J by 0 bases, and 6 bases separated the two germline ends. This CDR3 spans 13 amino acids. The CDR3 sequence is CASIFTNTGELFF. The CDR3 nucleotides are TGTGCCAGCATTTTCACGAACACCGGGGAGCTGTTTTTT.

This chain connects TRBV7-9 to TRBJ2-7; D call uncertain. CDR3 length: 15 amino acids. In germline, CDR1 is SEHNR, CDR2 FQNEAQ (reference sequence). Trimming shortened V by 0 bases and J by 4 bases, and 13 bases separated the two germline ends. CDR3 residues: CASSLALGQEYEQYF. CDR3 in DNA: TGTGCCAGCAGCTTAGCGCTCGGGCAAGAATACGAGCAGTACTTC.

This clone occurred once. This rearrangement joins TRBV28 to TRBJ1-2; D ambiguous. The V and J ends lost 4 bases and 6 bases respectively, with 15 bases between them. The germline CDR1 and CDR2 sequences are MDHEN and SYDVKM. The CDR3 totals 14 residues. The CDR3 DNA is TGTGCCAGCAGTTCGGGGTTCACGACCCATGGCTACACCTTC. Its protein product is CASSSGFTTHGYTF.

This rearrangement joins TRBV7-9 to TRBJ2-2, with TRBD1 matching over 8 bases. The length of the CDR3 is 16 residues. Trimming cost V 11 bases and J 4 bases; bases outside gene matches: 15. Germline V gene lookup returns CDR1 SEHNR and CDR2 FQNEAQ (reference sequence). CDR3 amino acids: CAPRGWTGNFTGELFF. The CDR3 bases are TGTGCCCCCCGAGGGTGGACAGGGAACTTCACCGGGGAGCTGTTTTTT.

This clone came up once. The CDR3 spells CASSYLGQGGEQYF. The CDR3 region has the DNA TGTGCCAGCAGTTACCTGGGACAGGGAGGCGAGCAGTACTTC. V is TRBV6-2 or TRBV6-3 and J is TRBJ2-7; 9 positions agree with TRBD1. The CDR3 contains 14 residues. The V gene end was trimmed by 2 bases and the J gene end by 6 bases; junction bases not matched to a gene: 5. Per germline, CDR1 MNHEY and CDR2 SVGEGT.

This clone was observed a single time. V and J are TRBV18 and TRBJ1-2; TRBD1 aligns across 10 bases. CDR1 is KGHSH, CDR2 LQKENI, per germline. The CDR3 length is 16 residues. V shed 6 bases, J shed 4 bases, and the junction held 11 bases outside the gene matches. The CDR3 nucleotides are TGTGCCAGCTCCCCCGGGACAGGGGTATTCGGCTATGGCTACACCTTC. This sequence encodes CASSPGTGVFGYGYTF.

V usage is TRBV2 and J usage is TRBJ1-6; 9 bases agree with TRBD1. With 3 bases clipped from V and 8 bases from J, the junction kept 11 bases outside the gene matches. The CDR3 covers 17 residues. Germline V gives CDR1 SNHLY, CDR2 FYNNEI. The DNA for the CDR3 is TGTGCCAGCAGTGAGATGGGACAGGGTATACGTTATTCACCCCTCCACTTT. The encoded protein is CASSEMGQGIRYSPLHF. The variable domain in full, completed from reference TRBV2 and TRBJ1-6, reads EPEVTQTPSHQVTQMGQEVILRCVPISNHLYFYWYRQILGQKVEFLVSFYNNEISEKSEIFDDQFSVERPDGSNFTLKIRSTKLEDSAMYFCASSEMGQGIRYSPLHFGNGTRLTVT.

The chain combines TRBV27 with TRBJ2-7; possibly TRBD2 for D (6 bases). Germline values: CDR1 MNHEY, CDR2 SMNVEV (reference sequence). Trimming pared 4 bases from V and 4 bases from J, leaving 17 bases between. This CDR3 region has 15 residues. Here the CDR3 reads CASSSRAGPEYEQYF. The CDR3 DNA follows: TGTGCCAGCAGTTCCAGGGCGGGACCCGAGTACGAGCAGTACTTC.

This chain connects TRBV6-5 to TRBJ2-2; D may be TRBD1 or TRBD2 (5 bases each). The CDR3 is 14 residues long. Germline values: CDR1 MNHEY, CDR2 SVGAGI. V gave up 0 bases and J gave up 8 bases, with 10 bases separating them. CDR3 sequence reads: CASSYSGPEGELFF. CDR3 nucleotide sequence: TGTGCCAGCAGTTACTCGGGACCCGAAGGGGAGCTGTTTTTT.

This chain links TRBV12-3 or TRBV12-4 with TRBJ1-1; D gene uncertain. The CDR3 length is 13 residues. Trimming left V 3 bases short and J 0 bases short, with 5 bases between. This chain's CDR3 is CASSLYLNTEAFF. In nucleotides, the CDR3 is TGTGCCAGCAGTTTGTACTTGAACACTGAAGCTTTCTTT.

The chain has TRBV6-5 and TRBJ1-4; TRBD1 is a possible D gene (6 bases). Between the trimmed V and J ends, which lost 5 bases and 11 bases, there was a span of 18 bases. Germline V gene sequence: CDR1 MNHEY, CDR2 SVGAGI. The CDR3 loop spans 14 amino acids. The CDR3 region is CASSQTNRERKLFF. CDR3 DNA sequence: TGTGCCAGCAGTCAGACTAACAGGGAGCGGAAACTGTTTTTT.

The chain combines TRBV3-1 (or the pseudogene TRBV3-2) with TRBJ1-3; D not certain. The germline CDR1 and CDR2 sequences are LGHDT and YNNKEL (reference sequence). Trimming shortened V by 0 bases and J by 0 bases, and 12 bases separated the two germline ends. The CDR3 sequence is 17 residues long. CDR3 residues: CASSQDLQGVSGNTIYF. CDR3 coding DNA: TGTGCCAGCAGCCAAGACCTTCAAGGAGTCTCTGGAAACACCATATATTTT.